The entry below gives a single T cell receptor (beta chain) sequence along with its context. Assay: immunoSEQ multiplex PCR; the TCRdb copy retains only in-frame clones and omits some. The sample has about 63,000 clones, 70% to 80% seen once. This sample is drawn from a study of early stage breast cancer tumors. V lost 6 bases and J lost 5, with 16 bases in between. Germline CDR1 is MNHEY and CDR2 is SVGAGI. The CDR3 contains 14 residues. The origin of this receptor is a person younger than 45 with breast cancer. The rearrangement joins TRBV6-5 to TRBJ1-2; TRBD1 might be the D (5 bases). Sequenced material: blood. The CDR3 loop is CASSHQGVAYGYTF. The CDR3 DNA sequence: TGTGCCAGCAGCCACCAGGGAGTAGCATATGGCTACACCTTC.